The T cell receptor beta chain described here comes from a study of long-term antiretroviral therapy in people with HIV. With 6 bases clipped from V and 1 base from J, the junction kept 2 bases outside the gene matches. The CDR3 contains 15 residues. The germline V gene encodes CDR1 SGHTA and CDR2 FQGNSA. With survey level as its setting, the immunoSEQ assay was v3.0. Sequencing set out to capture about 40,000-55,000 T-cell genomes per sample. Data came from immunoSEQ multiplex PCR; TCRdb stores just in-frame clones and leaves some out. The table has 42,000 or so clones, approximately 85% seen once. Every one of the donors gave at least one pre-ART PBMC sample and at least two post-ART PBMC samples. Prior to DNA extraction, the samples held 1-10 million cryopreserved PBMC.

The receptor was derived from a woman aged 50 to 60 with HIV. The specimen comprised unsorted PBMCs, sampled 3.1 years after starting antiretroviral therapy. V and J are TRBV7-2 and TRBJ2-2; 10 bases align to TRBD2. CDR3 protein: CASSSSGGNTGELFF. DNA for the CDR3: TGTGCCAGCAGTTCTAGCGGGGGGAACACCGGGGAGCTGTTTTTT.